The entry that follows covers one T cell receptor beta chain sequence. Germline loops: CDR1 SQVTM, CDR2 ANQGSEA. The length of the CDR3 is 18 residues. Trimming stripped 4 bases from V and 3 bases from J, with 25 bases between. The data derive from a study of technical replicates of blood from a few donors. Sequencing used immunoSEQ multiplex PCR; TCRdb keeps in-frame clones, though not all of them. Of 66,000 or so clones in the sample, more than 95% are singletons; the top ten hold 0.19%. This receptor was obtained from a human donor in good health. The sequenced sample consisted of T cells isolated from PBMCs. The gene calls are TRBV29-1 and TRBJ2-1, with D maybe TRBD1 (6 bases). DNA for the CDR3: TGCAGCGTTGGAAGACCCCAGAACAGGGACGCCCTCTACAATGAGCAGTTCTTC. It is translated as CSVGRPQNRDALYNEQFF.